These 18 T cell receptor beta chains share one sample of origin, sequenced in a study of technical replicates of blood from a handful of donors. Libraries were prepared by immunoSEQ multiplex PCR; TCRdb keeps only in-frame clonotypes and omits some of them. The sample holds about 75,000 clones, approximately 96% seen once. The specimen sequenced was T cells isolated from PBMCs. The receptors were gathered from a human donor in good health.

This clone appeared once. The V gene is TRBV15, the J gene TRBJ1-5; 8 bases match TRBD1. Trimming removed 3 bases from V and 4 bases from J; junction bases left unmatched: 5. This CDR3 has 15 residues. Germline lookup yields CDR1 LNHNV and CDR2 YYDKDF (reference sequence). CDR3 residues: CATSRIGQGNQPQHF. Here the CDR3 DNA reads TGTGCCACCAGCAGGATAGGACAGGGAAATCAGCCCCAGCATTTT.

The V and J genes are TRBV28 and TRBJ1-1; D is perhaps TRBD1 (6 bases). CDR3 length equals 15 residues. CDR1 MDHEN and CDR2 SYDVKM come from the germline V gene. V shed 7 bases and J shed 3 bases, with 18 bases lying between them. CDR3 sequence (DNA): TGTGCCAGCACTACCCCGCTGGGGGCGGACACTGAAGCTTTCTTT. Translation: CASTTPLGADTEAFF.

The rearrangement uses TRBV20-1 and TRBJ1-1; D unclear. Germline loops: CDR1 DFQATT, CDR2 SNEGSKA (reference sequence). The CDR3 loop spans 11 amino acids. V was clipped by 4 bases and J by 5 bases, with 8 bases between them. The CDR3 is CSAMMRTEAFF. The CDR3 DNA sequence: TGCAGTGCTATGATGAGGACTGAAGCTTTCTTT.

The V and J genes are TRBV30 and TRBJ2-5; a weak D match, TRBD2 (5 bases). The V gene's germline CDR1 is GTSNPN and CDR2 SVGIG (reference sequence). The CDR3 is made up of 15 amino acids. Trimming took 5 bases from V and 5 from J, leaving 21 bases between them. The CDR3 DNA reads as TGTGCCTGGGGTCGGAACACCGGGGTGGGTGAGACCCAGTACTTC. As protein: CAWGRNTGVGETQYF.

This chain uses TRBV5-6 with TRBJ1-1; D remains unclear. This CDR3 contains 14 residues. The ends were cut back, 2 bases at V and 5 bases at J, with 13 bases in the middle. Looked up from germline, CDR1 is SGHDT and CDR2 is YYEEEE. Written as DNA, the CDR3 is TGTGCCAGCAGCTTTATATCAGGAGGGACTGAAGCTTTCTTT. Amino acids: CASSFISGGTEAFF.

The V call is TRBV5-1, the J call TRBJ2-7; 9 positions agree with TRBD1. This CDR3 has 14 amino acids. Germline V gene data show CDR1 as SGHRS and CDR2 as YFSETQ. Germline trimming cut 3 bases from V and 1 base from J; bases unmatched to any gene: 2. CDR3 sequence: CASSSTGGSYEQYF. Written as DNA, the CDR3 is TGCGCCAGCAGCTCGACAGGGGGGTCCTACGAGCAGTACTTC.

The chain joins TRBV4-2 to TRBJ2-1, with D maybe TRBD2 (6 bases). V was pared by 1 base and J by 7 bases, with 8 bases between. The germline V gene has CDR1 LGHNA and CDR2 YNFKEQ. This CDR3 is 13 amino acids long. Written as DNA, the CDR3 is TGTGCCAGCAGCCAAGTCGGGAGTAATGAGCAGTTCTTC. It is translated as CASSQVGSNEQFF.

The V and J genes are TRBV10-3 and TRBJ1-2; D is perhaps TRBD1 (6 bases). Between the trimmed V and J ends, which lost 7 bases and 0 bases, there was a span of 24 bases. Per germline, CDR1 ENHRY and CDR2 SYGVKD. There are 18 residues in the CDR3. The CDR3 DNA reads TGTGCCATCAAAAACGGGGGGGCAGGGAATACCCCTAACTATGGCTACACCTTC. This translates into CAIKNGGAGNTPNYGYTF.

This chain joins TRBV10-1 and TRBJ1-4; 8 bases match TRBD1. From germline, CDR1 is WNHNN and CDR2 SYGVQD (reference sequence). V shed 0 bases and J 7 bases; nucleotides not matched to a gene: 7. The CDR3 contains 16 residues. The CDR3 bases are TGCGCCAGCAGTGAGTCCCCGGGACAGGCTGGTGAAAAACTGTTTTTT. This codes for CASSESPGQAGEKLFF.

The chain couples TRBV4-1 to TRBJ2-2; no firm D call. The CDR3 totals 15 residues. In germline, CDR1 is MGHRA, CDR2 YSYEKL. Between the trimmed V and J ends, which lost 4 bases and 4 bases, there was a span of 13 bases. The CDR3 is CASSLNTAATGELFF. In nucleotides, the CDR3 is TGCGCCAGCAGCCTAAATACTGCGGCCACCGGGGAGCTGTTTTTT.

This chain connects TRBV11-2 to TRBJ1-1; D unresolved. Germline CDR1 is SGHAT and CDR2 is FQNNGV. With 4 bases removed from V and 5 bases from J, the gap between germline ends came to 26 bases. CDR3 length equals 18 residues. The CDR3 region is CASSSHWFVRRVGTEAFF. The CDR3 nucleotides are TGTGCCAGCAGCTCCCACTGGTTCGTACGGAGGGTTGGTACTGAAGCTTTCTTT.

The rearrangement links TRBV5-5 to TRBJ1-4; 7 nucleotides align to TRBD1. The CDR3 spans 16 residues. The germline CDR1 and CDR2 sequences are SGHKS and YYEKEE (reference sequence). The V gene end was trimmed by 0 bases and the J gene end by 10 bases; junction bases not matched to a gene: 12. The CDR3 DNA sequence: TGTGCCAGCAGCTTGGATGTACAGGGGTGGGGAGGAAAACTGTTTTTT. Protein sequence: CASSLDVQGWGGKLFF.

The rearrangement links TRBV7-9 to TRBJ1-2; no definite D call. This CDR3 spans 16 amino acids. Germline V gene lookup returns CDR1 SEHNR and CDR2 FQNEAQ (reference sequence). The V gene lost 0 bases and the J gene lost 1 base, with 12 bases spanning the gap. The CDR3 sequence is CASSLALRDGNYGYTF. The CDR3, as DNA: TGTGCCAGCAGCTTAGCATTGAGGGATGGTAACTATGGCTACACCTTC.

The genes are TRBV4-1 and TRBJ2-2; the D gene is possibly TRBD2 (6 bases). Trimming took 0 bases from V and 7 from J, leaving 27 bases between them. There are 20 residues in the CDR3. CDR1 and CDR2 (germline): MGHRA, YSYEKL. The CDR3 sequence is CASSQENRMAPGEINGELFF. CDR3 in DNA: TGCGCCAGCAGCCAAGAGAATAGGATGGCCCCGGGAGAGATCAACGGGGAGCTGTTTTTT.

The V call is TRBV7-9, the J call TRBJ1-5; 9 bases align to TRBD1. Germline V gene sequence: CDR1 SEHNR, CDR2 FQNEAQ (reference sequence). V was clipped by 2 bases and J by 4 bases; unmatched bases: 6. The CDR3 is 16 residues long. In nucleotides, the CDR3 is TGTGCCAGCAGCTTAACAGGGGGCGTTGGGAATCAGCCCCAGCATTTT. Protein sequence: CASSLTGGVGNQPQHF.

This clone was found once. In DNA form, the CDR3 reads TGCGCCAGCATACCCGGGGGAAGCTCCTACAATGAGCAGTTCTTC. Translated, it gives CASIPGGSSYNEQFF. The chain employs TRBV5-1 and TRBJ2-1; D possibly corresponds to TRBD2 (6 bases). Trimming pared 6 bases from V and 0 bases from J, leaving 13 bases between. Germline V gene data show CDR1 as SGHRS and CDR2 as YFSETQ. The CDR3 has 15 residues.

The V call is TRBV28, the J call TRBJ2-7, with D tentatively TRBD2 (5 bases). CDR1 MDHEN and CDR2 SYDVKM come from the germline V gene. Trimming cost V 5 bases and J 4 bases, with 18 bases left between them. This CDR3 has 15 residues. CDR3 in DNA: TGTGCCAGCAGTCGACCGGGATCCTTCGTTTACGAGCAGTACTTC. Residues: CASSRPGSFVYEQYF. Full variable domain (outside the CDR3, taken from reference TRBV28 and TRBJ2-7): DVKVTQSSRYLVKRTGEKVFLECVQDMDHENMFWYRQDPGLGLRLIYFSYDVKMKEKGDIPEGYSVSREKKERFSLILESASTNQTSMYLCASSRPGSFVYEQYFGPGTRLTVT.

The rearrangement joins TRBV5-1 to TRBJ1-1; D gene ambiguous. The CDR3 runs to 15 residues. Germline CDR1 and CDR2: SGHRS and YFSETQ. Trimming pared 3 bases from V and 4 bases from J, leaving 16 bases between. The CDR3 DNA reads TGCGCCAGCAGCTCCCGTCTGGGGAGCGGCACTGAAGCTTTCTTT. It codes for CASSSRLGSGTEAFF.